This TCR beta chain was sequenced in a study of control samples from healthy donors and cancer patients. Clones were sequenced by immunoSEQ multiplex PCR, and TCRdb holds only the in-frame ones, with some missing. The sample yields about 200,000 clones, about 89% seen once. Trimming took off 0 bases at V and 1 base at J, with 6 bases between the two ends. The germline V gene has CDR1 LGHNA and CDR2 YNFKEQ. The CDR3 has 14 residues. The V and J genes are TRBV4-2 and TRBJ1-2; no reliable D call. Input material: blood. The source of this sequence is a young man in good health. Written as DNA, the CDR3 is TGTGCCAGCAGCCAAGATCGCAGTAACTATGGCTACACCTTC. Residues: CASSQDRSNYGYTF.